This passage covers 25 T cell receptor beta chains from one sample sequenced in a study of lung T cells in sarcoidosis with Löfgren's syndrome. Each CDR3 protein gets one entry after TCRdb re-called the reads with MiXCR. The sample includes 9,000 or so distinct CDR3 sequences, just under 20% of them seen just once. The source material was CD4+ T cells from bronchoalveolar lavage. These receptors came from a human donor with sarcoidosis (Löfgren's syndrome or another form), or a control subject (not recorded which).

Within the sample, this clonotype is medium-sized (0.01 to 0.1%). The chain combines TRBV7-2 with TRBJ1-5; D gene uncertain. Germline V gene sequence: CDR1 SGHTA, CDR2 FQGNSA. V lost 0 bases, J lost 4 bases, and 4 bases lay in between. The CDR3 length is 13 residues. This CDR3 is CASSLARNQPQHF. As DNA, the CDR3 is TGTGCCAGCAGCTTAGCGAGGAATCAGCCCCAGCATTTT. Filled out from reference TRBV7-2 and TRBJ1-5, the complete variable domain reads GAGVSQSPSNKVTEKGKDVELRCDPISGHTALYWYRQSLGQGLEFLIYFQGNSAPDKSGLPSDRFSAERTGGSVSTLTIQRTQQEDSAVYLCASSLARNQPQHFGDGTRLSIL.

This clonotype counts as medium-sized. The chain combines TRBV5-1 with TRBJ2-3; the D is unclear. CDR3 length: 14 amino acids. The V end lost 0 bases, the J end lost 2 bases, and 7 bases lay between the germline ends. The germline CDR1 and CDR2 sequences are SGHRS and YFSETQ. For the CDR3, the DNA is TGCGCCAGCAGCTTGGGGATGACCACAGATACGCAGTATTTT. Its translation is CASSLGMTTDTQYF.

This clonotype was observed a handful of times. V gene TRBV30 combines with J gene TRBJ2-5, with D possibly called TRBD1 or TRBD2 (6 bases each). This CDR3 has 15 residues. Germline V gene sequence: CDR1 GTSNPN, CDR2 SVGIG (reference sequence). Trimming took off 0 bases at V and 4 bases at J, with 15 bases between the two ends. The CDR3 nucleotides read TGTGCCTGGAGTGTACCGGGGGCCGGGGGAGAGACCCAGTACTTC. Translated: CAWSVPGAGGETQYF.

With regard to this clonotype: The junction and the germline gene differ at one end; a read error may be behind it. The chain recombines TRBV3-1 with TRBJ2-5, with TRBD1 as a possible D gene (6 bases). The CDR3 extends over 15 amino acids. Germline CDR1 reads LGHDT; CDR2 reads YNNKEL (reference sequence). In DNA form, the CDR3 reads TGTGCCAGCAGCCCTAGGACAGCTTTCCAAGGGACCCAGTACTTC. This gives the protein CASSPRTAFQGTQYF.

This clonotype was counted many times. V and J are TRBV3-1 and TRBJ2-5; the D is unclear. CDR3 size: 15 residues. Germline V gene sequence: CDR1 LGHDT, CDR2 YNNKEL (reference sequence). Trimming shortened V by 3 bases and J by 5 bases, and 16 bases separated the two germline ends. The CDR3 loop reads CASSQSPGPSETQYF. The CDR3 bases are TGTGCCAGCAGCCAGAGTCCTGGACCAAGTGAGACCCAGTACTTC.

This clonotype was seen many times. The chain employs TRBV4-3 and TRBJ1-2, with TRBD1 matching over 9 bases. V was clipped by 0 bases and J by 2 bases; unmatched bases: 1. This CDR3 region has 15 residues. Germline V gene lookup returns CDR1 LGHNA and CDR2 YSLEER. Here the CDR3 reads CASSQETGGNYGYTF. DNA for the CDR3: TGCGCCAGCAGCCAAGAGACAGGGGGGAACTATGGCTACACCTTC.

This clonotype was found many times. The chain is built from TRBV28 and TRBJ1-5, with no clear D. Germline V gene data show CDR1 as MDHEN and CDR2 as SYDVKM. Trimming left V 4 bases short and J 5 bases short, with 9 bases between. The CDR3 sequence is 13 residues long. The chain's CDR3 is CASSSTGHQPQHF. CDR3 coding DNA: TGTGCCAGCAGTTCCACGGGTCATCAGCCCCAGCATTTT.

In its sample, this clonotype was seen a few times. This CDR3 is CAWSVYPRAGELFF. CDR3 in DNA: TGTGCCTGGAGTGTATATCCCAGGGCCGGGGAGCTGTTTTTT. The V gene is TRBV30, the J gene TRBJ2-2, with D possibly matching TRBD1 (5 bases). CDR1 and CDR2 (germline): GTSNPN, SVGIG (reference sequence). This CDR3 contains 14 residues. The germline V and J ends were trimmed by 0 bases and 6 bases, with 11 bases remaining between them.

This clonotype has at least ten counts. This chain links TRBV5-1 with TRBJ2-5; weak D call: TRBD2 (6 bases). The CDR3 runs to 15 residues. Trimming left V 3 bases short and J 1 base short, with 13 bases between. CDR1 is SGHRS and CDR2 is YFSETQ in the germline V gene. The DNA of the CDR3 is TGCGCCAGCAGCTCCTTTAGCGGTCTCCAAGAGACCCAGTACTTC. Its translation is CASSSFSGLQETQYF.

This clonotype has ten or more counts. V and J are TRBV2 and TRBJ2-1; 8 positions agree with TRBD2. V gave up 7 bases and J gave up 5 bases; unmatched junction bases: 4. This CDR3 has 13 residues. CDR1 and CDR2 (germline): SNHLY, FYNNEI. This CDR3 is CASKAGVDNEQFF. The CDR3 DNA sequence: TGTGCCAGCAAAGCGGGAGTGGACAATGAGCAGTTCTTC.

In its sample, this clonotype is medium-sized. The J gene is TRBJ1-1, the V gene TRBV6-1; a possible D gene is TRBD1 (6 bases). Trimming took 2 bases from V and 8 from J, leaving 18 bases between them. The germline V gene encodes CDR1 MNHNS and CDR2 SASEGT. CDR3 size: 15 residues. The CDR3 region is CASSERPLGGGEAFF. CDR3 coding DNA: TGTGCCAGCAGTGAAAGGCCCCTGGGGGGCGGGGAAGCTTTCTTT.

This clonotype was observed at least ten times. The rearrangement uses TRBV6-1 and TRBJ2-2; D unclear. CDR3 length: 13 amino acids. The ends were cut back, 6 bases at V and 1 base at J, with 6 bases in the middle. Looked up from germline, CDR1 is MNHNS and CDR2 is SASEGT. Here the CDR3 reads CASRKQNTGELFF. Written as DNA, the CDR3 is TGTGCCAGCAGAAAACAGAACACCGGGGAGCTGTTTTTT.

This clonotype appeared a few times. The chain links TRBV30 to TRBJ2-2; no clear D gene. Germline CDR1 GTSNPN, CDR2 SVGIG (reference sequence). The CDR3 totals 14 residues. Deletions cut 3 bases from V and 0 bases from J, with 8 bases between. The CDR3 nucleotides read TGTGCCTGGAGGAGGCTCGCGAACACCGGGGAGCTGTTTTTT. Translating it yields CAWRRLANTGELFF.

The table lists this clonotype with many counts. The genes are TRBV7-2 and TRBJ2-7; TRBD1 matches at 10 bases. The CDR3 covers 15 residues. Unmatched junction bases numbered 7, after V lost 5 bases and J lost 3 bases. Germline assignment: CDR1 SGHTA and CDR2 FQGNSA. In nucleotides, the CDR3 is TGTGCCAGCAGCCTAGGGGGACAGGGGAACTACGAGCAGTACTTC. Its translation is CASSLGGQGNYEQYF.

This clonotype was picked up many times. V is TRBV24-1 and J is TRBJ2-5, with D possibly being TRBD1 or TRBD2 (5 bases each). The V end lost 9 bases, the J end lost 3 bases, and 13 bases lay between the germline ends. The CDR3 loop spans 13 amino acids. Germline V gives CDR1 KGHDR, CDR2 SFDVKD. The CDR3 loop is CATSLMGEETQYF. DNA for the CDR3: TGTGCCACCTCTCTTATGGGGGAAGAGACCCAGTACTTC.

This clonotype is classed as medium-sized. The J gene is TRBJ2-1, the V gene TRBV28, with D possibly TRBD2 on 6 matching bases. Trimming took 6 bases from V and 7 from J, leaving 16 bases between them. CDR3 length: 14 amino acids. Germline CDR1 reads MDHEN; CDR2 reads SYDVKM. The CDR3 region is CASRPGTPVNEQFF. The CDR3, as DNA: TGTGCCAGCAGACCCGGGACTCCAGTGAATGAGCAGTTCTTC.

By its share, this clonotype is medium-sized. The chain couples TRBV6-6 to TRBJ2-2; TRBD1 might be the D (6 bases). The CDR3 length is 15 residues. Germline V gives CDR1 MNHNY, CDR2 SVGAGI (reference sequence). The V and J ends lost 2 bases and 5 bases respectively, with 12 bases between them. CDR3 region: CASSYTRTVTGELFF. CDR3 DNA: TGTGCCAGCAGTTACACCAGGACAGTAACCGGGGAGCTGTTTTTT.

This clonotype came up many times. The chain links TRBV30 to TRBJ1-1, with TRBD1 identical over 12 bases. Germline V gene sequence: CDR1 GTSNPN, CDR2 SVGIG (reference sequence). The trim removed 1 base at V and 1 base at J, leaving 4 bases unmatched. This CDR3 comprises 16 residues. The CDR3 loop is CAWSGGGQGANTEAFF. In DNA form, the CDR3 reads TGTGCCTGGAGTGGAGGGGGACAGGGGGCGAACACTGAAGCTTTCTTT. Full variable domain (outside the CDR3, taken from reference TRBV30 and TRBJ1-1): SQTIHQWPATLVQPVGSPLSLECTVEGTSNPNLYWYRQAAGRGLQLLFYSVGIGQISSEVPQNLSASRPQDRQFILSSKKLLLSDSGFYLCAWSGGGQGANTEAFFGQGTRLTVV.

This clonotype was counted only a few times. No conserved phenylalanine or tryptophan ends this CDR3, so it is likely a read error. The chain joins TRBV3-1 to TRBJ2-3, with TRBD1 matching over 8 bases. The germline CDR1 and CDR2 sequences are LGHDT and YNNKEL (reference sequence). V shed 2 bases and J 3 bases; nucleotides not matched to a gene: 7. The CDR3 runs to 16 residues. CDR3 DNA: TGTGCCAGCAGCCAACAGGGGGCGACTTGGACAGATACGCAGTATCTT. It is translated as CASSQQGATWTDTQYL.

This clonotype was detected many times. V gene TRBV28 combines with J gene TRBJ1-5; a possible D gene is TRBD1 (5 bases). From germline, CDR1 is MDHEN and CDR2 SYDVKM. Deletions cut 3 bases from V and 4 bases from J, with 7 bases between. The CDR3 spans 13 residues. CDR3 amino acids: CASSFAGNQPQHF. In DNA form, the CDR3 reads TGTGCCAGCAGTTTCGCAGGGAATCAGCCCCAGCATTTT.

The CDR3 DNA is TGTGCCAGCAGCGCCACCACTGCAACTAATGAAAAACTGTTTTTT. It specifies CASSATTATNEKLFF. The chain is built from TRBV9 and TRBJ1-4, with D unresolved. Trimming removed 3 bases at V and 0 bases at J, with 9 bases between. CDR3 length: 15 amino acids. Germline lookup yields CDR1 SGDLS and CDR2 YYNGEE.

This clonotype rates as medium-sized. The chain recombines TRBV27 with TRBJ1-5, with D hard to call. CDR1 is MNHEY and CDR2 is SMNVEV in the germline V gene (reference sequence). The V end lost 5 bases, the J end lost 2 bases, and 10 bases lay between the germline ends. The CDR3 is made up of 14 amino acids. The CDR3, as DNA: TGTGCCAGCAGTCAAAGTATGGGCAATCAGCCCCAGCATTTT. This sequence encodes CASSQSMGNQPQHF.

This clonotype showed up many times. The chain joins TRBV12-3 or TRBV12-4 to TRBJ1-6, with 10 bases that match TRBD1. The ends lost 5 bases at V and 9 bases at J; junction bases unmatched: 7. The CDR3 runs to 15 residues. In DNA, the CDR3 is TGTGCCAGCAGTGTCGGGACAGGGGTAGGTTCACCCCTCCACTTT. As protein: CASSVGTGVGSPLHF.

In the case of this clonotype: A read error may produce the germline difference seen at one junction end. The chain combines TRBV14 with TRBJ2-1, with TRBD2 matching over 10 bases. Germline V CDR1 and CDR2: SGHDN, FVKESK. The CDR3 spans 15 residues. CDR3: CAGSQGTSVYNEQFF. In DNA, the CDR3 is TGTGCCGGCAGCCAGGGGACTAGCGTGTACAATGAGCAGTTCTTC.

In its sample, this clonotype was seen many times. This chain uses TRBV2 with TRBJ2-2; the D is unclear. CDR1 is SNHLY, CDR2 FYNNEI, per germline. V was pared by 8 bases and J by 4 bases, with 11 bases between. The CDR3 is 13 residues long. The CDR3 loop reads CASVWGSTGELFF. CDR3 in DNA: TGTGCCAGCGTTTGGGGTTCCACCGGGGAGCTGTTTTTT.